This T cell receptor (beta chain) is drawn from a study of cytomegalovirus exposure and HLA in healthy donors. General study results and limits: The authors later found HLA-associated TCR beta chains more clonally expanded than equally common others. When analyzed later, a missense DCLRE1C variant was found to be linked to TCR beta V- and J-gene trimming. Of the V segments, some could not be distinguished, including TRBV6-2 and TRBV6-3, and were excluded. Altogether, some 170 TCR beta chains were recorded as cytomegalovirus-associated.

This CDR3 region has 16 residues. Remarks on this clone: Its cognate antigen is unknown. Other DNA sequences of this sample code for an identical CDR3.

PCR used 60 Vbeta primers and 13 Jbeta primers. Clones were sequenced by immunoSEQ multiplex PCR, and TCRdb holds only the in-frame ones, with some missing. The sample contains approximately 150,000 clones, roughly 80% of which appear only once. The chain links TRBV21-1 to TRBJ1-6. TRBV21-1 is labeled a pseudogene. This TCR was recovered from a female donor in good health and CMV-seronegative. Sequenced sample: PBMCs. This CDR3 reads CASSKALRDYYSPLHF. For the CDR3, the DNA is TGTGCCAGCAGCAAGGCCCTCCGGGACTATTATTCACCCCTCCACTTT.